This TCR beta chain was captured by sequencing in a study of T cell responses to AZD1222 COVID-19 vaccine (dated by TCRdb to the early 2020s). About the investigation overall: A total of approximately 250 trial participants underwent TCR sequencing, of whom more than 200 had received two doses of AZD1222 and around 26 had received two doses of the MenACWY control vaccine. Trial participants were enrolled by age into 18-55, 56-69 and 70-plus year subgroups, with roughly 160, 29 and 62 TCR-sequenced participants respectively.

The sample's time point, from its label and the paper: about 28 days (+/-7) after the second vaccine dose. Because spike-specific TCR depth and breadth did not differ between the two schedules, AZD1222 recipients who got a second dose at roughly 4 weeks were pooled with those who got a second dose at roughly 12 weeks. Samples from vaccinated people were obtained from the UK trials COV001 and COV002, which included a single-blind randomized controlled phase 2/3 trial of AZD1222 (ChAdOx1 nCoV-19) in healthy adults. For TCRbeta chain sequencing, PBMC samples from trial participants were taken at day 0 and at day 28 after the second dose. The CDR3 regions of human TCRbeta chains were subjected to immunosequencing. The paper's data handling went like this. Repertoire TCRs were matched against a reference library of SARS-CoV-2-specific TCRs generated with the MIRA antigen-specificity platform. Breadth was defined as the fraction of unique TCRs that were SARS-CoV-2-associated, and depth was defined as the fraction of total T cells that were SARS-CoV-2-associated. Using the MIRA data, each spike-specific TCR was mapped to the spike region that the TCR reacts to and placed in a CD4 or CD8 class. Log10-transformed breadth and depth values were compared by one-way ANOVA with Sidak's multiple comparisons tests. TCRdb carries this immuneACCESS record with in-frame sequences only. Its versions omit some clonotypes, under half of them owing to an unresolved V gene in the studies checked, with the rest unexplained. Clone size and V and J calls were adopted from that table, with D and trimming inferred from the DNA. The sample records around 45,000 clones, roughly 91% of which are singletons. Roughly 35% of the sample goes to the ten largest clones.

Looking up the germline V gene yields CDR1 SGHRS and CDR2 YFSETQ. The CDR3 runs 15 amino acids, cysteine and phenylalanine included. Kept here is only the CDR3 DNA, which spans 45 bases and is read in frame from base 1. V is clipped by 2 bases and J by 9 bases, and the sequence between their germline boundaries is 15 bases long. Broader findings and caveats from the paper: In the small 56-69-year group, the increase in depth fell short of significance, most likely because of low power. Conclusions about previously exposed vaccinees are limited, since just 6 or 7 AZD1222 recipients were seropositive for SARS-CoV-2 at baseline. After two AZD1222 doses, both the breadth and the depth of spike-specific TCRs were significantly higher than at day 0 and than in MenACWY recipients. CD4 TCRs associated with the vaccine covered the entire spike protein, and the dominant responses were in regions 160-218 and 743-854. Nearly half of unique spike-specific TCRs reportedly recognized epitopes outside regions mutated in the B.1.351 and B.1.1.7 variants. Participants were mostly white British, with more females than males. The authors suggested clonal diversity may have been underestimated. Because no samples from the day 14 peak response were available, repertoires could be characterized only after the peak T cell response.

Concerning this clone itself: Its antigen is unknown. Base qualities are not at hand, and no much larger clone is one base apart.

This material consisted of peripheral blood, taken 28 days after the second AZD1222 dose. The chain is made from TRBV5-1 and TRBJ1-6, with no reliable assignment of the D segment. The sequence was collected from an adult who received the AZD1222 COVID-19 vaccine. The DNA sequence is given as TGCGCCAGCAGCTTCGACAACCTGAAGGGTTCACCCCTCCACTTT. This gives the protein CASSFDNLKGSPLHF.